Below, 9 T cell receptor beta chains from the same sample are listed, as sequenced in a study of blood T cell repertoires in COVID-19 (TCRdb year 2020). The library was obtained by the immunoSEQ multiplex PCR assay. TCRdb obtained this table from immuneACCESS and retained in-frame rearrangements with V and J assigned. These tables miss some clones; where compared with another copy, unresolved V genes account for less than half of the shortfall, and the remainder is unexplained. The sample table shows some 70,000 clones, and more than 85% are seen once. Around 13% of the sample belongs to the ten largest clones. Sequenced input: peripheral blood. Every receptor here comes from a human donor with active COVID-19. The donor label of this sample is uncertain.

The chain couples TRBV3-1 (or the pseudogene TRBV3-2) to TRBJ1-2; 9 bases line up with TRBD1. The CDR3 loop spans 13 amino acids. Germline values: CDR1 LGHDT, CDR2 YNNKEL (reference sequence). J lost 6 bases, V lost 6 bases, and 5 bases had no gene match. DNA for the CDR3: TGTGCCAGCAGTTCCGACAGGGGGGATGGCTACACCTTC. This sequence encodes CASSSDRGDGYTF.

The chain combines TRBV28 with TRBJ2-7, with 9 bases matching TRBD1. The CDR3 contains 13 residues. V shed 4 bases, J shed 5 bases, and the junction held 3 bases outside the gene matches. CDR1 and CDR2 (germline): MDHEN, SYDVKM. CDR3 sequence (DNA): TGTGCCAGCAGTTCGGGACAGGGCCACGAGCAGTACTTC. As protein: CASSSGQGHEQYF.

CDR3 bases: TGTGCCAGCAGTTTAGTAACAGGAATAGCGGGAGTTAGGACCGGGGAGCTGTTTTTT. This encodes CASSLVTGIAGVRTGELFF. The J gene is TRBJ2-2, the V gene TRBV27, with 9 bases aligning to TRBD2. Germline CDR1 is MNHEY and CDR2 is SMNVEV (reference sequence). With V trimmed by 2 bases and J by 5 bases, 15 bases remained unmatched. The CDR3 sequence is 19 residues long.

This chain connects TRBV5-1 to TRBJ1-6; no firm D call. Per germline, CDR1 SGHRS and CDR2 YFSETQ. The germline V and J ends were trimmed by 0 bases and 3 bases, with 7 bases remaining between them. This CDR3 contains 15 residues. The CDR3 nucleotides are TGCGCCAGCAGCTTGGTACGGAGCTATAATTCACCCCTCCACTTT. It is translated as CASSLVRSYNSPLHF.

V and J are TRBV28 and TRBJ1-6; no clear D gene. Between the trimmed V and J ends, which lost 8 bases and 7 bases, there was a span of 9 bases. The CDR3 consists of 12 residues. Germline V gives CDR1 MDHEN, CDR2 SYDVKM. In DNA form, the CDR3 reads TGTGCCAGCCTTAATACAAATTCACCCCTCCACTTT. Its protein product is CASLNTNSPLHF.

This clone was detected a few times. The chain links TRBV10-3 to TRBJ2-2; 7 nucleotides line up with TRBD1. The V gene end was trimmed by 6 bases and the J gene end by 0 bases; junction bases not matched to a gene: 4. CDR1 ENHRY and CDR2 SYGVKD come from the germline V gene. This CDR3 spans 15 amino acids. The DNA of the CDR3 is TGTGCCATCAGCGCCGGGACAGCGAACACCGGGGAGCTGTTTTTT. Translation gives CAISAGTANTGELFF.

The chain joins TRBV7-9 to TRBJ2-7; 12 bases fit TRBD2. This CDR3 has 15 amino acids. After removal of 1 base from V and 5 bases from J, the junction contained 3 bases not matched to a gene. Germline CDR1 SEHNR, CDR2 FQNEAQ (reference sequence). The CDR3 loop reads CASSLGLAGADEQYF. The CDR3 region has the DNA TGTGCCAGCAGCTTAGGACTAGCGGGAGCCGACGAGCAGTACTTC.

The genes are TRBV19 and TRBJ2-2, with 8 bases that match TRBD1. The CDR3 length is 15 residues. V gave up 4 bases and J gave up 3 bases; unmatched junction bases: 4. Germline V gives CDR1 LNHDA, CDR2 SQIVND (reference sequence). The CDR3 coding sequence is TGTGCCAGTAGTACCCAGGGGGCGTACACCGGGGAGCTGTTTTTT. Translated, it gives CASSTQGAYTGELFF. The full variable domain, with the rest looked up from reference TRBV19 and TRBJ2-2, is DGGITQSPKYLFRKEGQNVTLSCEQNLNHDAMYWYRQDPGQGLRLIYYSQIVNDFQKGDIAEGYSVSREKKESFPLTVTSAQKNPTAFYLCASSTQGAYTGELFFGEGSRLTVL.

The rearrangement links TRBV18 to TRBJ2-2, with 9 bases matching TRBD1. V shed 2 bases, J shed 4 bases, and the junction held 8 bases outside the gene matches. Germline CDR1 KGHSH, CDR2 LQKENI. The CDR3 is 17 amino acids. The CDR3 region is CASSPGAPGQGTGELFF. The CDR3 DNA follows: TGTGCCAGCTCACCAGGAGCTCCGGGACAGGGCACCGGGGAGCTGTTTTTT.